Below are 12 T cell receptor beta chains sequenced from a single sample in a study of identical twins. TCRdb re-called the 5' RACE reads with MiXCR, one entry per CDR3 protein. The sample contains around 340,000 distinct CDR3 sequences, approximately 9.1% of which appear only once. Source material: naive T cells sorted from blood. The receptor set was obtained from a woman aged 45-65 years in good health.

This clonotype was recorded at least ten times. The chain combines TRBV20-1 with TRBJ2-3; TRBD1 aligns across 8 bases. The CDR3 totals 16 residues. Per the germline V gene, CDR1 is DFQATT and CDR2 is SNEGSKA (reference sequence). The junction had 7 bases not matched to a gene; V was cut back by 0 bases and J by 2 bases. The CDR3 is CSARDILGQDTDTQYF. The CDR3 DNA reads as TGCAGTGCTAGAGACATTTTGGGACAGGACACAGATACGCAGTATTTT.

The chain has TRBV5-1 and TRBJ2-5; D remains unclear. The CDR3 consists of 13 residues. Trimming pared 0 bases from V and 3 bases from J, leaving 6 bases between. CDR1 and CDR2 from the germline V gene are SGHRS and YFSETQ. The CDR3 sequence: CASSLGKEETQYF. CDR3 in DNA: TGCGCCAGCAGCTTGGGCAAAGAAGAGACCCAGTACTTC.

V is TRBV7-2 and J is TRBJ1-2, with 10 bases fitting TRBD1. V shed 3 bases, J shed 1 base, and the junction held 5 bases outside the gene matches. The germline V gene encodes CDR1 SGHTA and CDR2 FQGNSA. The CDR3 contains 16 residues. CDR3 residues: CASSFGTGENNYGYTF. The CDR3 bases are TGTGCCAGCAGCTTTGGGACAGGGGAGAATAACTATGGCTACACCTTC.

The CDR3 is CASSEWAGEITYEQYV. Written as DNA, the CDR3 is TGTGCCAGCAGTGAATGGGCCGGGGAGATAACCTACGAGCAGTACGTC. This chain connects TRBV6-1 to TRBJ2-7; possible D gene TRBD2, 5 bases. Trimming took 2 bases from V and 2 from J, leaving 16 bases between them. The CDR3 length is 16 residues. Germline values: CDR1 MNHNS, CDR2 SASEGT.

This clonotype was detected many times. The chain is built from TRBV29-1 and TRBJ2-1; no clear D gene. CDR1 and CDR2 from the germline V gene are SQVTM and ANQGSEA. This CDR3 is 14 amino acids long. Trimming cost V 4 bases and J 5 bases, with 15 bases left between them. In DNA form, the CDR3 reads TGCAGCGTTGTTCCCCGGACCATAAACAATGAGCAGTTCTTC. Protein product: CSVVPRTINNEQFF.

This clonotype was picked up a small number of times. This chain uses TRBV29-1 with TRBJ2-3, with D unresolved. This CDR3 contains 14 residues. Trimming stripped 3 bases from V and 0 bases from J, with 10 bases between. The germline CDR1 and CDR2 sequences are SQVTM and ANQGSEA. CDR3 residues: CSVDRTSSTDTQYF. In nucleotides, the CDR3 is TGCAGCGTTGATAGGACCTCTAGCACAGATACGCAGTATTTT.

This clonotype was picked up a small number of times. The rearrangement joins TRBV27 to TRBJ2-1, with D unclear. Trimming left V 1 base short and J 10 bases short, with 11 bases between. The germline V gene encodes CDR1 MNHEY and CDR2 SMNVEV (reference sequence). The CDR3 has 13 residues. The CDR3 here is CASSLYRSEEQFF. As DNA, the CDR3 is TGTGCCAGCAGTTTATACCGATCGGAAGAGCAGTTCTTC.

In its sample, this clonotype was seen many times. CDR3 amino acids: CASSESGTGVEKLFF. Here the CDR3 DNA reads TGTGCCAGCAGTGAGTCCGGGACAGGGGTCGAAAAACTGTTTTTT. The chain has TRBV25-1 and TRBJ1-4; 10 bases fit TRBD1. The trim removed 3 bases at V and 8 bases at J, leaving 6 bases unmatched. The CDR3 sequence is 15 residues long. Germline-derived CDR1 and CDR2 are MGHDK and SYGVNS.

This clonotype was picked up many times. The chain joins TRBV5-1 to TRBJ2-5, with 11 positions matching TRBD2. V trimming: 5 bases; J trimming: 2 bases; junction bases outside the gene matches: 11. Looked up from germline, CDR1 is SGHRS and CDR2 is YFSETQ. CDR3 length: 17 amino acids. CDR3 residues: CASRSGTSGWTQETQYF. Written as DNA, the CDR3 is TGCGCCAGCAGATCCGGGACTAGCGGTTGGACACAAGAGACCCAGTACTTC.

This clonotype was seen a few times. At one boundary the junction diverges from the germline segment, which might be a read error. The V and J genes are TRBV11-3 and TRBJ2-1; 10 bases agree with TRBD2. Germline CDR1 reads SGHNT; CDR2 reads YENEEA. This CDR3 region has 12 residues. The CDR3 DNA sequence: TGTGCCAGCAGCTTAAGTGCGAGCGGGAGGGTCTTC. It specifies CASSLSASGRVF.

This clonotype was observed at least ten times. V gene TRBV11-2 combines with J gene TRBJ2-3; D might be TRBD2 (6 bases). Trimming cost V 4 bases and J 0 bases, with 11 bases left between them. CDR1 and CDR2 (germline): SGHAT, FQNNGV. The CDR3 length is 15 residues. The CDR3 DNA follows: TGTGCCAGCAGCTGGACCGGGACTAGCACAGATACGCAGTATTTT. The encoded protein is CASSWTGTSTDTQYF.

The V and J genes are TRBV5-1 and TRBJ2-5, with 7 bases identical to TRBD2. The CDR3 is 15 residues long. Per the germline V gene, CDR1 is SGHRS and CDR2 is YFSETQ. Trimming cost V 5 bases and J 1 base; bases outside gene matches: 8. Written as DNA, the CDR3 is TGCGCCAGCAGGAGAGCGGGGTTCATCCAAGAGACCCAGTACTTC. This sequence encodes CASRRAGFIQETQYF.